These T cell receptor beta chains were read from a single sample in a study of post-analysis software for immune sequencing data. MiXCR, run by TCRdb on the PCR reads, gives a single entry per CDR3 protein. The sample consists of about 210,000 distinct CDR3 sequences, 29% of them appearing once. Source material: blood. These receptors came from a girl aged 2 to 17 with multiple sclerosis. The CDR3 runs from the conserved cysteine through the conserved F or W. The D gene is left open where the match is weak. Clone size, where shown, is once, few, many, or a class for clones that have expanded.

v_call	clone_size	d_call	j_call	cdr3_aa	cdr3_nt
TRBV6-5	many	NA	TRBJ2-7	CASSGTARGSYEQYF	TGTGCCAGCAGTGGCACGGCACGGGGGTCCTACGAGCAGTACTTC
TRBV15	many	NA	TRBJ2-7	CATSRATGDYEQYF	TGTGCCACCAGCAGAGCTACAGGAGACTACGAGCAGTACTTC
TRBV10-3	many	NA	TRBJ1-2	CAISEGQYYGYTF	TGTGCCATCAGTGAAGGGCAGTACTATGGCTACACCTTC
TRBV7-8	many	NA	TRBJ2-7	CASSPSSRRLEQYF	TGTGCCAGCAGCCCTTCGTCCAGGAGGCTCGAGCAGTACTTC
TRBV7-2	many	TRBD2	TRBJ2-7	CASRGGAGGRYEQYF	TGTGCCAGCAGGGGGGGAGCGGGGGGGCGCTACGAGCAGTACTTC
TRBV15	few	TRBD2	TRBJ2-3	CATSRGGLAGTDTQYF	TGTGCCACCAGCAGAGGAGGGCTAGCGGGCACAGATACGCAGTATTTT
TRBV7-9	NA	NA	TRBJ1-2	CASSGRTEYGYTF	TGTGCCAGCAGCGGGAGGACGGAGTATGGCTACACCTTC
TRBV5-6	NA	TRBD2	TRBJ2-4	CASSLVSGLAGGKNIQYF	TGTGCCAGCAGCTTGGTCTCCGGACTAGCGGGGGGAAAAAACATTCAGTACTTC
TRBV7-2	many	NA	TRBJ2-1	CASSSDWASSYNEQFF	TGTGCCAGCAGCTCAGACTGGGCTAGCTCCTACAATGAGCAGTTCTTC
TRBV7-9	many	NA	TRBJ2-5	CASSLGDLGQTQYF	TGTGCCAGCAGCTTAGGGGATCTCGGGCAGACCCAGTACTTC
TRBV7-2	many	NA	TRBJ2-3	CASSPLDTQYF	TGTGCCAGCAGCCCCTTGGATACGCAGTATTTT
TRBV7-2	NA	TRBD1	TRBJ2-5	CASGLTTGGGETQYF	TGTGCCAGCGGCTTAACCACAGGGGGCGGAGAGACCCAGTACTTC
TRBV27	NA	NA	TRBJ2-7	CASSPPARYEQYF	TGTGCCAGCAGTCCACCGGCCCGCTACGAGCAGTACTTC
TRBV19	few	NA	TRBJ2-6	CASSDRQRVLAGANVLTF	TGTGCCAGTAGTGACCGACAGAGAGTCTTAGCTGGGGCCAACGTCCTGACTTTC
TRBV7-9	NA	NA	TRBJ1-2	CASSRGEDYGHTF	TGTGCCAGCAGCCGGGGGGAGGACTATGGCCACACCTTC
TRBV4-1	few	NA	TRBJ1-5	CASSPQGRDQPQHF	TGCGCCAGCAGCCCACAGGGACGGGATCAGCCCCAGCATTTT
TRBV29-1	many	NA	TRBJ1-2	CSVVKTSNYGYTF	TGCAGCGTTGTGAAGACTTCTAACTATGGCTACACCTTC
TRBV10-3	NA	TRBD1	TRBJ2-7	CAISEGDSAYEQYF	TGTGCCATCAGTGAGGGGGACAGCGCCTACGAGCAGTACTTC
TRBV24-1	few	NA	TRBJ1-1	CATSRGGSAFF	TGTGCCACCAGCCGAGGGGGGTCAGCTTTCTTT
TRBV5-1	NA	NA	TRBJ2-2	CASSSVPEKKNTGELFF	TGCGCCAGCAGCTCGGTCCCAGAGAAGAAAAACACCGGGGAGCTGTTTTTT
TRBV3-1	few	NA	TRBJ1-2	CASSHPWGRVANYGYTF	TGTGCCAGCAGCCATCCGTGGGGACGGGTAGCTAACTATGGCTACACCTTC
TRBV18	many	NA	TRBJ2-7	CASSPPSLTNEQYF	TGTGCCAGCTCACCACCGAGCCTAACGAACGAGCAGTACTTC
TRBV6-1	few	NA	TRBJ2-7	CASSLRLRYEQYF	TGTGCCAGCAGTTTGAGGCTTCGCTACGAGCAGTACTTC
TRBV12-3/TRBV12-4	many	NA	TRBJ1-4	CASSPSGVATNEKLFF	TGTGCCAGCAGTCCCTCAGGGGTTGCAACTAATGAAAAACTGTTTTTT
TRBV20-1	NA	TRBD2	TRBJ2-2	CSARNGERGHGELFF	TGCAGTGCTAGGAATGGCGAGCGGGGCCACGGGGAGCTGTTTTTT
TRBV24-1	many	TRBD2	TRBJ2-1	CATSDTSGEAGNEQFF	TGTGCCACCAGTGATACTAGCGGGGAGGCAGGCAATGAGCAGTTCTTC
TRBV24-1	many	NA	TRBJ2-1	CATSDLQGASSYNEQFF	TGTGCCACCAGTGATTTGCAGGGAGCTAGCTCCTACAATGAGCAGTTCTTC
TRBV10-1	many	TRBD1	TRBJ2-7	CASSDPGQGSYEQYF	TGCGCCAGCAGTGATCCGGGACAGGGGTCTTACGAGCAGTACTTC
TRBV5-1	many	TRBD1	TRBJ2-1	CASTPGGQGLIDEQFF	TGCGCCAGCACCCCTGGAGGACAGGGGTTAATCGATGAGCAGTTCTTC
TRBV5-1	once	NA	TRBJ2-4	CASAPDGPNIQYF	TGCGCCAGCGCGCCAGACGGACCTAACATTCAGTACTTC
TRBV12-3/TRBV12-4	few	NA	TRBJ2-7	CASSLYPGSYEQYF	TGTGCCAGCAGTTTATACCCAGGGAGCTACGAGCAGTACTTC
TRBV29-1	NA	NA	TRBJ1-2	CSVEAGVDGYTF	TGCAGCGTTGAAGCAGGGGTCGATGGCTACACCTTC
TRBV7-6	once	TRBD2	TRBJ2-1	CASSLGWAGGGNEEFF	TGTGCCAGCAGCTTAGGGTGGGCGGGGGGTGGCAATGAGGAGTTCTTC
TRBV5-1	NA	TRBD1	TRBJ1-4	CASSSQGGSDEKLFF	TGCGCCAGCAGCTCCCAAGGGGGCTCGGATGAAAAACTGTTTTTT
TRBV20-1	NA	NA	TRBJ2-3	CSARTVGDTQYF	TGCAGTGCTAGAACAGTGGGAGATACGCAGTATTTT
TRBV5-1	NA	NA	TRBJ2-7	CASSLEGRGPIAYERYF	TGCGCCAGCAGCTTGGAGGGGAGAGGACCTATCGCATACGAGCGGTACTTC